The rows below give T cell receptor beta chains drawn from one sample of a study of HIV-infected patients and healthy controls. Using its own MiXCR run on the 5' RACE reads, TCRdb lists one record per CDR3 protein. Here the sample spans tens of thousands of distinct CDR3 sequences, roughly 19% being singletons. Material: CD4+ T cells from blood. The receptors originated from a human donor in good health. Both conserved end residues are part of each CDR3. D genes are given only for firm matches. Size is omitted from some rows. Given values are once, few, many or a class for expanded clones.

d_call clone_size j_call v_call cdr3_nt cdr3_aa
. . TRBJ1-3 TRBV19 TGTGCCAGTAGTCCTACCAACTCTGGAAACACCATATATTTT CASSPTNSGNTIYF
. few TRBJ2-1 TRBV15 TGTGCCACCAGCAGAGATCTCGACAGAAGACTCAATGAGCAGTTCTTC CATSRDLDRRLNEQFF
TRBD1 . TRBJ1-5 TRBV6-1 TGTGCCAGCAGCCTGGGACAGTATCAGCCCCAGCATTTT CASSLGQYQPQHF
TRBD1 many TRBJ1-2 TRBV30 TGTGCCTGGAGTGGGAACTCCGAAACAGGGGGCGCGAACTATGGCTACACCTTC CAWSGNSETGGANYGYTF
. . TRBJ2-1 TRBV6-1 TGTGCCAGCAGCGAAGTCCCCACGGTCTGTGAGCAGTTCTTC CASSEVPTVCEQFF
. many TRBJ2-7 TRBV10-3 TGTGCCATGACCCTTGGGTCACTAAGGTTTTGGTGTGGGCAGTACTTC CAMTLGSLRFWCGQYF
. many TRBJ2-7 TRBV6-1 TGTGCCAGCAGGGATTCCTACGAGCAGTACTTC CASRDSYEQYF
. few TRBJ2-3 TRBV3-1 TGTGCCAGCAGCCTTCGGGAAGCCCGTACAGATACGCAGTATTTT CASSLREARTDTQYF
TRBD1 many TRBJ1-5 TRBV20-1 TGCAGTGCTAGGGATGGGACAGGGTTAAATCAGCCCCAGCATTTT CSARDGTGLNQPQHF
. many TRBJ1-1 TRBV9 TGTGCCAGCAGCGTAGGGACGAGACGGATGAACACTGAAGCTTTCTTT CASSVGTRRMNTEAFF
. . TRBJ1-5 TRBV19 TGTGCCAGTAGTATAGCGTCCAGAAATAGCAATCAGCCCCAGCATTTT CASSIASRNSNQPQHF
. . TRBJ1-2 TRBV12-3/TRBV12-4 TGTGCCAGCAGTTCGCGAGATATGCACTTCTATGGCTACACCTTC CASSSRDMHFYGYTF
TRBD1 few TRBJ1-1 TRBV2 TGTGCCAGCAGGAGGGGGCCTAGCACTGAAGCTTTCTTT CASRRGPSTEAFF
TRBD1 few TRBJ1-6 TRBV9 TGTGCCAGCAGCGTACGACAGGGGGATTCACCCCTCCACTTT CASSVRQGDSPLHF
. many TRBJ2-3 TRBV5-1 TGCGCCAGCAGCGCCGGACAGATCTCAGATACGCAGTATTTT CASSAGQISDTQYF
. few TRBJ2-7 TRBV6-5 TGTGCCAGCCGCCGGACGGCCAACTACGAGCAGTACTTC CASRRTANYEQYF
. few TRBJ2-3 TRBV3-1 TGTGCCAGCAGCCCGCAGTGGGGAGGAACAGATACGCAGTATTTT CASSPQWGGTDTQYF
. many TRBJ2-5 TRBV20-1 TGCAGTGCTAGAGTGTACGACTTGGCAGAGACCCAGTACTTC CSARVYDLAETQYF
TRBD2 . TRBJ2-2 TRBV7-3 TGTGCCAGCAGCTTAGTCCCGACTAGCGGGACTCTACAGGGGGAGCTGTTTTTT CASSLVPTSGTLQGELFF
TRBD1 . TRBJ1-1 TRBV5-1 TGCGCCAGCAGCCCCCTAGGTACGGGACAGAGGAACACTGAAGCTTTCTTT CASSPLGTGQRNTEAFF
TRBD2 many TRBJ2-1 TRBV27 TGTGCCAGCAGTTTATCTGCCGGCGGGAGGCGGTACAATGAGCAGTTCTTC CASSLSAGGRRYNEQFF
. few TRBJ2-5 TRBV12-3/TRBV12-4 TGTGCCAGCAGCCGAAGAGGCCCTCGACAAGAGACCCAGTACTTC CASSRRGPRQETQYF
. . TRBJ1-3 TRBV21-1 TGTGCCAGCAGCAGGCGGGGACAGACATCTGGAAACACCATATATTTT CASSRRGQTSGNTIYF
. few TRBJ1-6 TRBV30 TGTGCCTTAATCCGGGCCCAGAATTCACCCCTCCACTTT CALIRAQNSPLHF
. few TRBJ2-7 TRBV20-1 TGCAGTGCCCTCCGGTCGGGCTACGAGCAGTACTTC CSALRSGYEQYF
. many TRBJ1-1 TRBV5-1 TGCGCCAGCAGCTTGGATTCGGGCAACACTGAAGCTTTCTTT CASSLDSGNTEAFF